The TCR beta chain under discussion was sequenced for a study of cytomegalovirus exposure and HLA in healthy donors (TCRdb year 2017). About the full investigation: In an earlier analysis of 587 of the donors, roughly 300 Gb of sequence data and 100 million or so unique TCR beta sequences from about 179 million T cells were reported. Roughly 300 gigabases of sequencing data and around 85 million unique TCR sequences made up an early release that covered approximately 650 HLA-typed donors. Of the roughly 400 genotyped donors, approximately 80% were placed in the genetic ancestry cluster associated with self-reported Caucasian donors. The study aimed to test whether signatures of past pathogen exposure could be identified by cataloging public T cell receptors. The study profiled the T cell repertoires of more than 500 subjects by immunosequencing and related them to cytomegalovirus serostatus. In addition to the first cohort of approximately 670 subjects, a separate validation cohort of 120 different subjects was used. High-throughput TCR immunosequencing, statistical association of individual TCRs with disease status, and machine learning were combined to predict cytomegalovirus infection status. A later analysis re-analyzed previously published TCR beta repertoires from 650 to 800 donors and added high-resolution HLA genotyping to study TCR occurrence patterns. Rather than drawing on any new phenotypic data, the later analysis identified candidate immune exposures from TCR beta sequences and the way those sequences occurred across donors. An earlier analysis of roughly 580 of the donors used high-throughput TCR beta sequencing to judge whether each TCR beta V gene segment behaved as functional or pseudogenic. Donor age, sex, ethnicity and CMV serostatus were compiled alongside the repertoire data. A later genetic analysis took genome-wide SNP genotypes for about 60% of the roughly 670 donors and used that subset as a discovery cohort. All discovery cohort repertoires had been generated using a single sequencing platform. Class I and class II HLA loci were covered by the typing at four-digit resolution. The number of typed donors differed by locus: about 620-630 for A, B, C, DRB1 and DQB1; some 500 for DQA1; fewer than 610 for DPA1; and some 430 for DPB1. About five DR-DQ haplotypes were treated as single units for association and clustering because of strong linkage in the cohort. Among under 450 genotyped donors of the cohort, an average of approximately 230,000 unique TCR beta nucleotide sequences were sequenced per donor, roughly 18% of them non-productive.

For this chain, trimming is 5 bases at the V end and 6 bases at the J end, and the number of junction bases without a gene match is 4. CDR1 and CDR2 were assigned from the germline V gene as MDHEN and SYDVKM. The CDR3 holds 14 amino acids from the cysteine to the phenylalanine. Left in the record is the CDR3 DNA by itself, 42 bases read in frame from the first base. Receptors were amplified or captured by the immunoSEQ multiplex PCR assay. For the multiplex PCR, a mixture combining 60 forward primers for TCR Vbeta segments and 13 reverse primers for TCR Jbeta segments was used. The CDR3 region of rearranged TCR beta genes was amplified from genomic DNA by a multiplex PCR assay. Amplified TCR beta libraries were sequenced as 87-base-pair reads on the Illumina HiSeq System. The source study handled its data this way. A later analysis tallied 75 million to 95 million unique TCR beta chains across the 666 repertoires, and about 10 million of those chains were shared by two or more donors. Raw reads were error-corrected and collapsed into unique sequences by a nearest-neighbor algorithm in which closely related sequences were merged to remove PCR and sequencing errors. Alignment of CDR3 sequences to IMGT reference sequences was used to assign V, D and J gene segments. For a sequence to be retained, at least a six-nucleotide match to both a V gene segment and a J gene segment was required. Rearrangements were classified as productive when the CDR3 lacked stop codons and remained in frame with V and J, and all other rearrangements were classified as non-productive. CDR3 was defined by IMGT convention, running from the second conserved V-encoded cysteine to the conserved J-encoded phenylalanine. In an earlier analysis of 500 to 650 of the donors, sequences lacking an unambiguous match to a single V gene segment were excluded. In an earlier analysis of roughly 500 of the donors, V segments were called functional above 56.7% productive rearrangements and were called segregating when the between-donor standard deviation exceeded 5%. A statistical classification framework was built to diagnose cytomegalovirus status from the catalog of TCR beta chain sequences. In a later analysis, V and J genes were assigned by comparing TCR nucleotide sequences against IMGT/GENE-DB human TR gene sequences. The TCRdist pipeline was used in a later analysis to assign CDR3 sequences and most-parsimonious VDJ recombination scenarios. In a later analysis, every TCR beta chain was defined by the combination of its CDR3 amino acid sequence and its V-gene family, and reads without a unique V-gene family were dropped. To address suspected cross-contamination and a sequencing artifact, a later analysis removed roughly 640 highly shared, low-generation-probability nucleotide sequences. In a later analysis, a clonal expansion index for each public chain was calculated from normalized within-repertoire ranks of inferred template counts. Generation probabilities in a later analysis came from a VDJ recombination model fitted to out-of-frame rearrangements, and those results were checked against IGoR. A later analysis scored TCR-TCR, TCR-HLA and TCR-CMV co-occurrence with hypergeometric tests, applying a repertoire-size bias correction to TCR pairs. In a later analysis, false discovery rates were estimated by permuting HLA or CMV assignments 20 times. In a later analysis, co-occurring TCRs were grouped using DBSCAN, and TCRdist sequence similarity was added for clustering within HLA-allele-positive subsets. Repertoires with fewer than 30,000 or more than 120,000 public chains, plus five repertoires with anomalous nucleotide sharing, were excluded from co-occurrence clustering. TCRdb limited this immuneACCESS table to in-frame rearrangements with V and J called. A share of clones is missing; checked studies link under half to unresolved V genes, and the rest is unexplained. V, J and clone size are taken as reported in that table, and D and trimming were inferred from the DNA itself. The table for this sample lists approximately 72,000 clones; roughly four fifths of them were counted only once. Roughly 2% of the sample is held by the ten biggest clonotypes.

The paper's findings and limits, for the study overall: In a later analysis, most CMV-associated TCR beta chains were found to appear HLA-restricted, with HLA associations seemingly driven largely by CMV exposure. Linkage disequilibrium might explain the correlated functional status among segregating V segments, but an unknown experimental factor could not be excluded. Because counts were too low, under 20 rarely observed V segments, including chromosome 9 orphons, were left out of the earlier analysis of about 620 of the donors. According to a later analysis, parvovirus B19, influenza, CMV and Epstein-Barr virus appeared linked to several top co-occurrence clusters. Sequencing depth was assumed to be roughly uniform across donors in the presence/absence analyses, though that assumption may not hold. Immune exposure information for the cohort was limited to CMV serostatus. An association between a missense DCLRE1C variant and V-gene and J-gene trimming of TCR beta chains was found in a later genetic analysis and replicated in an independent cohort. The authors suggested that the approach could potentially be generalized to other disease states and immunological phenotypes. In a later genetic analysis, fewer N-insertions in productive TCRs were reported among donors in an Asian-associated ancestry cluster than the approximately 630-donor mean. In an earlier analysis of approximately 590 of the donors, most TCR beta V segments appeared in productive rearrangements about 87% or about 30% of the time, broadly matching IMGT annotations. Compared with equally common non-associated chains, HLA-associated TCR beta chains in a later analysis were more clonally expanded and had lower generation probabilities. A further reported finding was that TCR beta sequences accurately predicted the HLA-A and HLA-B alleles for most subjects in the first cohort. Most TCR sequences were seen in very few donors, while some public TCRs were found in many individuals. Because HLA typing was unavailable for some donors at each locus, only the typed subset was used in association tests. Assigning TCR associations to individual alleles was difficult when HLA alleles, especially DR and DQ, strongly co-occurred. Only TCR beta chains were sequenced in this cohort, and the absence of alpha or paired-chain data limited detectable features. The sequencing pipeline was judged likely to have produced a cluster of highly shared sequence variants as a technical artifact. The 87-base-pair reads could not distinguish some IMGT-functional V segments, including TRBV6-2 and TRBV6-3, so those segments were excluded. A total of about 180 TCR beta chains were listed by the study as associated with cytomegalovirus. At a false discovery rate of 0.05, a later analysis linked 16,951 TCR beta sequences to specific HLA alleles. Cytomegalovirus status was reported to be diagnosed by the classifier with high specificity and sensitivity in both the original and validation cohorts. A later analysis found that TCR association rates varied across HLA loci, with DRB1 alleles showing the most associated TCRs and HLA-C alleles the fewest. In vitro tests confirmed that a few of the cytomegalovirus-associated TCR beta chains recognize cytomegalovirus antigens.

The cohort consisted of 650 to 850 healthy bone marrow donors. Cohort members were all nominally healthy when sampled, although unrecorded immune exposures were likely present. The donor was CMV seronegative and belonged to the group of under 400 seronegative cohort members. A peripheral blood sample was provided by each donor, and peripheral blood mononuclear cells were used for TCR beta sequencing. The Qiagen DNeasy Blood Extraction Kit was used to extract genomic DNA from the blood cell samples. The sample holds one count of this clone. Its antigen is unknown. Nothing much larger sits one base from this clone, and base qualities are not available.

The receptor was derived from a man aged 18 to 29 in good health and CMV-seronegative. Sequencing was carried out using PBMCs. The rearranged chain carries TRBV28 and TRBJ1-6; TRBD1 agrees with 7 junctional bases. Read as DNA, the sequence is TGTGCCAGCAGTGGGGGACAGATTAATTCACCCCTCCACTTT. Its coded protein is CASSGGQINSPLHF. Full variable domain (CDR3 extended with the reference TRBV28 and TRBJ1-6 proteins): DVKVTQSSRYLVKRTGEKVFLECVQDMDHENMFWYRQDPGLGLRLIYFSYDVKMKEKGDIPEGYSVSREKKERFSLILESASTNQTSMYLCASSGGQINSPLHFGNGTRLTVT.